This T cell receptor (beta chain) derives from a study of blood T cell repertoires in COVID-19. Overall study: Sources were T cells, B-cell-depleted T cells, or PBMCs; the material itself was cDNA or gDNA.

Methods used by the authors: Estimated nucleated cell counts came from reference gene primer amplification. The assay was immunoSEQ multiplex PCR, and TCRdb's table has in-frame clones only and misses some. V and J calls and clone size are those listed in that table; D and trimming were worked out from the DNA. The sample consists of over 85,000 clones, approximately 87% of them appearing once. This CDR3 has 15 amino acids. Germline V gene sequence: CDR1 GTSNPN, CDR2 SVGIG (reference sequence). V was pared by 6 bases and J by 0 bases, with 17 bases between. This sequence was found in a human donor with acute or convalescent COVID-19. The donor label of this sample is uncertain. V usage is TRBV30 and J usage is TRBJ1-2; tentatively, D is TRBD1 (5 bases). Sequences were obtained from peripheral blood. CDR3 sequence (DNA): TGTGCCTGCCTCGGCGACAGTGCCTCTAACTATGGCTACACCTTC. It specifies CACLGDSASNYGYTF.